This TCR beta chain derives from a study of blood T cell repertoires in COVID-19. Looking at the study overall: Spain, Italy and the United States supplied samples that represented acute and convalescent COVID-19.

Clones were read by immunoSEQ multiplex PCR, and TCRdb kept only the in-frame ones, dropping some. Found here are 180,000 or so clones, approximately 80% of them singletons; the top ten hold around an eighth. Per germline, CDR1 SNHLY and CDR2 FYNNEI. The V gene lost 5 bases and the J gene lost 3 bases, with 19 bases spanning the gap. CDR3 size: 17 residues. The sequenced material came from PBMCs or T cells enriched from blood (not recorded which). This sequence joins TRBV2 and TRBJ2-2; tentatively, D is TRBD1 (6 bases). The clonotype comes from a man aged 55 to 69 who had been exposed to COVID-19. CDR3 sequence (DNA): TGTGCCAGCAGTCGAGAGGGGTGGGGGCGAGACACCGGGGAGCTGTTTTTT. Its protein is CASSREGWGRDTGELFF.